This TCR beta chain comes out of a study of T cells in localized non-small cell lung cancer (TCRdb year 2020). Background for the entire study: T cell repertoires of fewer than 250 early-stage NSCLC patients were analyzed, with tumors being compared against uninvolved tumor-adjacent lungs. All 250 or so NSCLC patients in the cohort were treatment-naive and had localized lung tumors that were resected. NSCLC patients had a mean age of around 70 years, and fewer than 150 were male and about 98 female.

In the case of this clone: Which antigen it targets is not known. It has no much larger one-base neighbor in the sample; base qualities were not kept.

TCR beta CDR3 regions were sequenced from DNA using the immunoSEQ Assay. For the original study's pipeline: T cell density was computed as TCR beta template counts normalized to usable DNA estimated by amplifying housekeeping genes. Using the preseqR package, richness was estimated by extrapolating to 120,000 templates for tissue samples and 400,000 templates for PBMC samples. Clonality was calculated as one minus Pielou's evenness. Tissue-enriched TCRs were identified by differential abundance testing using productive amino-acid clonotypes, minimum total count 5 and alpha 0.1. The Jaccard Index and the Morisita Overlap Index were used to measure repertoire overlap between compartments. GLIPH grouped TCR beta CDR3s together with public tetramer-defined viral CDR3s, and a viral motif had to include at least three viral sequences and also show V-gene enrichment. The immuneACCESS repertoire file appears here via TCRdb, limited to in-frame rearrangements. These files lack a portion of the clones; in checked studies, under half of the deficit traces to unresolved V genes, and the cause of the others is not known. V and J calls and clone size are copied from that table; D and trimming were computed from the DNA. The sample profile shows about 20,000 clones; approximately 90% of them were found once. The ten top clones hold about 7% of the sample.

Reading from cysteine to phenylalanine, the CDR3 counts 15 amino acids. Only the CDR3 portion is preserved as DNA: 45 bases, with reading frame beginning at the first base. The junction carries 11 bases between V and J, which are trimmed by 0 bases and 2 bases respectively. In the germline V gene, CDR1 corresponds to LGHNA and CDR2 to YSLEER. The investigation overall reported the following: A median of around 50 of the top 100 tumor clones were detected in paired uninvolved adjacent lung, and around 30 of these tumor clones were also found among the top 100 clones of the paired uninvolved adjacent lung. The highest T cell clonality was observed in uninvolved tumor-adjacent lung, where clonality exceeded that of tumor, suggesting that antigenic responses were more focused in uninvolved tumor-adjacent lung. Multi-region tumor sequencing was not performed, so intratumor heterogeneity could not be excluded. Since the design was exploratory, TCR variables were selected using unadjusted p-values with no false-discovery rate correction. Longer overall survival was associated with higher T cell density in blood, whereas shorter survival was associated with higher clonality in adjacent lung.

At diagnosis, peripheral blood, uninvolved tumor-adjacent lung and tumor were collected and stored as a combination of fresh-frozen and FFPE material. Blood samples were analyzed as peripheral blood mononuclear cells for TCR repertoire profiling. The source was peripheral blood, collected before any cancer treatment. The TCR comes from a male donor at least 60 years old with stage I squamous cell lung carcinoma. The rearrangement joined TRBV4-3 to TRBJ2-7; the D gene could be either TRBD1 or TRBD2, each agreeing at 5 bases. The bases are TGCGCCAGCAGCCAAGACGGGACCGGGACCTACGAGCAGTACTTC. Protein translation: CASSQDGTGTYEQYF.